These 16 T cell receptor beta chains were sequenced from one sample in a study of blood T cell repertoires in COVID-19. TCRdb's copy holds only in-frame clones and misses some; the assay was immunoSEQ multiplex PCR. The sample holds roughly 53,000 clones, 90% seen once. Sequencing used peripheral blood. The receptor source for this set is a woman between 40 and 50 years old with active COVID-19.

The chain combines TRBV5-8 with TRBJ2-1, with TRBD1 matching 7 bases. The length of the CDR3 is 15 residues. Germline-derived CDR1 and CDR2 are SGHTS and YDEGEE. Germline trimming cut 4 bases from V and 11 bases from J; bases unmatched to any gene: 15. DNA of the CDR3: TGTGCCAGCAGCCAGTCAGGGTTTCCGGGACAGAAGCAGTTCTTC. As protein: CASSQSGFPGQKQFF.

The gene calls are TRBV19 and TRBJ2-3; 9 bases align to TRBD1. CDR3 length: 14 residues. Germline CDR1 reads LNHDA; CDR2 reads SQIVND (reference sequence). J was trimmed by 6 bases and V by 4 bases; bases with no gene match: 5. In nucleotides, the CDR3 is TGTGCCAGTAGTACCACAGGGGGCAAGGATACGCAGTATTTT. Amino acids: CASSTTGGKDTQYF.

The rearrangement joins TRBV5-6 to TRBJ2-7; the D gene is possibly TRBD2 (5 bases). The CDR3 consists of 13 residues. Per germline, CDR1 SGHDT and CDR2 YYEEEE. V was cut by 2 bases and J by 5 bases, with 11 bases left in between. CDR3 in amino acids: CASSFPGVNEQYF. The CDR3 DNA follows: TGTGCCAGCAGCTTTCCCGGGGTCAACGAGCAGTACTTC.

The V call is TRBV5-1, the J call TRBJ1-1; 9 bases align to TRBD1. CDR3 size: 14 residues. The germline V gene encodes CDR1 SGHRS and CDR2 YFSETQ. Germline trimming cut 3 bases from V and 1 base from J; bases unmatched to any gene: 1. CDR3 residues: CASSSGQGNTEAFF. The CDR3 DNA is TGCGCCAGCAGCTCGGGACAGGGGAACACTGAAGCTTTCTTT.

The chain joins TRBV30 to TRBJ1-5; D may be TRBD1 (5 bases). Germline loops: CDR1 GTSNPN, CDR2 SVGIG (reference sequence). There are 14 residues in the CDR3. Trimming pared 2 bases from V and 3 bases from J, leaving 11 bases between. CDR3 in amino acids: CAWSSDRYNQPQHF. CDR3 DNA: TGTGCCTGGAGTAGCGACAGATACAATCAGCCCCAGCATTTT.

The V gene is TRBV19, the J gene TRBJ2-3, with 7 nucleotides matching TRBD2. With 6 bases clipped from V and 2 bases from J, the junction kept 8 bases outside the gene matches. Germline V gene data show CDR1 as LNHDA and CDR2 as SQIVND (reference sequence). CDR3 length: 15 amino acids. This CDR3 is CASSPSGVDTDTQYF. The CDR3 nucleotides read TGTGCCAGTAGCCCTAGCGGAGTTGACACAGATACGCAGTATTTT. Based on the CDR3 plus reference TRBV19 and TRBJ2-3, the full variable domain is DGGITQSPKYLFRKEGQNVTLSCEQNLNHDAMYWYRQDPGQGLRLIYYSQIVNDFQKGDIAEGYSVSREKKESFPLTVTSAQKNPTAFYLCASSPSGVDTDTQYFGPGTRLTVL.

This chain uses TRBV5-1 with TRBJ2-7, with D tentatively TRBD2 (6 bases). Germline CDR1 SGHRS, CDR2 YFSETQ. CDR3 length: 15 residues. The V and J ends lost 4 bases and 2 bases respectively, with 16 bases between them. This chain's CDR3 is CASSPSLAGTYEQYF. The CDR3 nucleotides are TGCGCCAGCAGCCCTAGCTTGGCGGGAACCTACGAGCAGTACTTC. Looking up the rest from reference TRBV5-1 and TRBJ2-7 gives the full variable domain: KAGVTQTPRYLIKTRGQQVTLSCSPISGHRSVSWYQQTPGQGLQFLFEYFSETQRNKGNFPGRFSGRQFSNSRSEMNVSTLELGDSALYLCASSPSLAGTYEQYFGPGTRLTVT.

The rearrangement joins TRBV5-1 to TRBJ1-2; D unresolved. The germline gives CDR1 SGHRS, CDR2 YFSETQ. V gave up 4 bases and J gave up 0 bases, with 4 bases separating them. There are 12 residues in the CDR3. The CDR3 DNA sequence: TGCGCCAGCAGCGTAACTAACTATGGCTACACCTTC. This gives the protein CASSVTNYGYTF.

The chain recombines TRBV25-1 with TRBJ1-4, with D possibly being TRBD1 (6 bases). The germline CDR1 and CDR2 sequences are MGHDK and SYGVNS. Trimming took 6 bases from V and 10 from J, leaving 24 bases between them. This CDR3 has 16 amino acids. CDR3 sequence (DNA): TGTGCCAGCAGCGATTCTCGGGGGGGCATGGTGGTAAAACTGTTTTTT. Residues: CASSDSRGGMVVKLFF.

The CDR3 here is CASSRSTSTDTQYF. As DNA, the CDR3 is TGTGCCAGCTCACGGTCGACTAGCACAGATACGCAGTATTTT. The rearrangement links TRBV18 to TRBJ2-3; D is undetermined. Germline-derived CDR1 and CDR2 are KGHSH and LQKENI. Deletions cut 4 bases from V and 0 bases from J, with 8 bases between. CDR3 length equals 14 residues.

This clone was seen once. The genes are TRBV5-4 and TRBJ2-2, with TRBD1 identical over 11 bases. Germline V gene lookup returns CDR1 SGHNT and CDR2 YYREEE (reference sequence). Trimming cost V 4 bases and J 7 bases; bases outside gene matches: 9. The CDR3 has 16 amino acids. CDR3 protein: CASSLRTGGGNGELFF. In DNA, the CDR3 is TGTGCCAGCAGCCTGAGGACAGGGGGCGGGAACGGGGAGCTGTTTTTT.

The chain links TRBV7-9 to TRBJ2-3, with 7 bases aligning to TRBD2. V gave up 3 bases and J gave up 6 bases; unmatched junction bases: 6. CDR3 length equals 14 residues. Germline V gene lookup returns CDR1 SEHNR and CDR2 FQNEAQ (reference sequence). CDR3 region: CASSFRAGTDTQYF. The CDR3 DNA follows: TGTGCCAGCAGCTTCAGAGCGGGGACGGATACGCAGTATTTT.

The rearrangement uses TRBV11-2 and TRBJ1-4; 7 nucleotides agree with TRBD1. Germline trimming cut 3 bases from V and 8 bases from J; bases unmatched to any gene: 6. The CDR3 length is 14 residues. CDR1 and CDR2 from the germline V gene are SGHAT and FQNNGV. CDR3 residues: CASSLDRNSEKLFF. CDR3 DNA sequence: TGTGCCAGCAGCTTGGACAGGAATAGCGAAAAACTGTTTTTT.

This chain connects TRBV2 to TRBJ2-3; 13 positions agree with TRBD2. The CDR3 length is 17 residues. Germline CDR1 and CDR2: SNHLY and FYNNEI. After removal of 9 bases from V and 0 bases from J, the junction contained 9 bases not matched to a gene. The CDR3 DNA follows: TGTGCCAGAGAGGAGACTAGCGGGGGGCCTAGCACAGATACGCAGTATTTT. This gives the protein CAREETSGGPSTDTQYF.

J is TRBJ2-5 and V is TRBV5-1; 7 positions agree with TRBD1. The CDR3 is made up of 19 amino acids. V lost 0 bases, J lost 0 bases, and 14 bases stayed unmatched. Germline loops: CDR1 SGHRS, CDR2 YFSETQ. The DNA of the CDR3 is TGCGCCAGCAGCTTGGGTCGGACAGGTTCGCCCTTGTACCAAGAGACCCAGTACTTC. The encoded protein is CASSLGRTGSPLYQETQYF.

V and J are TRBV10-3 and TRBJ2-2; 13 nucleotides match TRBD2. Germline V CDR1 and CDR2: ENHRY, SYGVKD. The CDR3 spans 17 residues. V lost 4 bases, J lost 5 bases, and 7 bases stayed unmatched. Here the CDR3 reads CAISGPLAGGRTGELFF. Here the CDR3 DNA reads TGTGCCATCAGTGGACCACTAGCGGGGGGGCGTACCGGGGAGCTGTTTTTT.